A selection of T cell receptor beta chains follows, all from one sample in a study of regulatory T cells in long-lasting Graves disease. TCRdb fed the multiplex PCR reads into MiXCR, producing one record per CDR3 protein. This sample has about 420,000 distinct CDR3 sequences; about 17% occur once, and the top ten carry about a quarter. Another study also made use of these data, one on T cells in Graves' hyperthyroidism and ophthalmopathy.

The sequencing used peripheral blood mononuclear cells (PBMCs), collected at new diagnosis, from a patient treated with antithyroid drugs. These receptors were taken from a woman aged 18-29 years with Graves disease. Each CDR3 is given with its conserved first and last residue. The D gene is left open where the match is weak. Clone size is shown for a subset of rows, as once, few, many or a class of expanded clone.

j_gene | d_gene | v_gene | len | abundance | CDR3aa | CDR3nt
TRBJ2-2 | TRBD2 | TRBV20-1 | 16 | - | CSARDLVLADTGELFF | TGCAGTGCTAGAGATCTAGTACTAGCGGACACCGGGGAGCTGTTTTTT
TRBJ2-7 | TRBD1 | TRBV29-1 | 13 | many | CSANRDSSYEQYF | TGCAGCGCAAACCGGGACAGCTCCTACGAGCAGTACTTC
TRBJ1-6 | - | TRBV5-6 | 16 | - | CASSPAGSRSNSPLHF | TGTGCCAGCAGCCCCGCGGGGTCCCGTTCTAATTCACCCCTCCACTTT
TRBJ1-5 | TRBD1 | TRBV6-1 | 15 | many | CASSSQGVGNQPQHF | TGTGCCAGCAGCTCCCAGGGGGTCGGCAATCAGCCCCAGCATTTT
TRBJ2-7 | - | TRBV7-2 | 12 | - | CASSRAHYEQYF | TGTGCCAGCAGCCGGGCCCACTACGAGCAGTACTTC
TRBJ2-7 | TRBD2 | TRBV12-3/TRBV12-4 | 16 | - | CASSYGTSGTSYEQYF | TGTGCCAGCAGTTACGGGACTAGCGGGACCTCCTACGAGCAGTACTTC
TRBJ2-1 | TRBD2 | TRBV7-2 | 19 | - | CASSLDPRLAGSSYNEQFF | TGTGCCAGCAGCTTAGATCCCCGACTAGCGGGGAGCTCCTACAATGAGCAGTTCTTC
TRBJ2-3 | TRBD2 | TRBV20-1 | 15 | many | CSAGTSGSFPDTQYF | TGCAGTGCTGGAACTAGCGGGTCATTCCCGGATACGCAGTATTTT
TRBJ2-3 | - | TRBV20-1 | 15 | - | CSARVLTGNTDTQYF | TGCAGTGCTAGAGTTTTGACTGGGAACACAGATACGCAGTATTTT
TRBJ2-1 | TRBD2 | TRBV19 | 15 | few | CASSMGLAGENEQFF | TGTGCCAGTAGTATGGGACTAGCGGGAGAAAATGAGCAGTTCTTC
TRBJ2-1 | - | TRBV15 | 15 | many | CATSRLTLAANEQFF | TGTGCCACCAGCAGACTAACCCTGGCGGCGAATGAGCAGTTCTTC
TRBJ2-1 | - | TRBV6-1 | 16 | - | CASSRPGTPGHHEQFF | TGTGCCAGCAGTCGACCCGGGACTCCGGGGCATCATGAGCAGTTCTTC
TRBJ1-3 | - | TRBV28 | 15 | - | CASSLTGDSGNTIYF | TGTGCCAGCAGTTTGACAGGAGACTCTGGAAACACCATATATTTT
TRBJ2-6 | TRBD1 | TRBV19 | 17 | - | CASSILQGAAGANVLTF | TGTGCCAGTAGTATCTTGCAGGGGGCAGCTGGGGCCAACGTCCTGACTTTC
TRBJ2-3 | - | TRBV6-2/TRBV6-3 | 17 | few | CASSYSILEVTTDTQYF | TGTGCCAGCAGTTACTCCATACTAGAAGTAACTACAGATACGCAGTATTTT
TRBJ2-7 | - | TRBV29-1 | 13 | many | CSVDGGSLYEQYF | TGCAGCGTTGATGGGGGGAGTCTCTACGAGCAGTACTTC
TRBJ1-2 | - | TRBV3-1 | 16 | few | CASSQVGTGLNYGYTF | TGTGCCAGCAGCCAAGTTGGAACAGGGCTTAACTATGGCTACACCTTC
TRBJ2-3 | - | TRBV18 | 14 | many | CASSPVGRTDTQYF | TGTGCCAGCTCACCTGTCGGTCGCACAGATACGCAGTATTTT
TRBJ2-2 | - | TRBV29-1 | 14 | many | CSVERIANTGELFF | TGCAGCGTTGAGAGGATTGCGAACACCGGGGAGCTGTTTTTT
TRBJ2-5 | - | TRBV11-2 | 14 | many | CASSTRGAVETQYF | TGTGCCAGCAGCACCCGGGGGGCTGTAGAGACCCAGTACTTC
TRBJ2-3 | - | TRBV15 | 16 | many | CATSRDRARGTDTQYF | TGTGCCACCAGCAGAGATAGGGCCAGGGGCACAGATACGCAGTATTTT
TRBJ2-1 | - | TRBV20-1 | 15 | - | CSARDRPQGGNEQFF | TGCAGTGCTAGAGATCGCCCACAGGGGGGGAATGAGCAGTTCTTC
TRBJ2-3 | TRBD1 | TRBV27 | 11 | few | CASSWDSTQYF | TGTGCCAGCAGTTGGGACAGCACGCAGTATTTT
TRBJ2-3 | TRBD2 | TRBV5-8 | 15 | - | CASSLSGSASDTQYF | TGTGCCAGCAGCCTCAGCGGGAGCGCATCAGATACGCAGTATTTT
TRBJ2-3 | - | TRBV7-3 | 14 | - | CASSTLGRTDTQYF | TGTGCCAGCAGCACCCTGGGCCGCACAGATACGCAGTATTTT
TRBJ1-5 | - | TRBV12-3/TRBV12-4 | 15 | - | CASSLTGKDYQPQHF | TGTGCCAGCAGTTTAACTGGGAAGGATTATCAGCCCCAGCATTTT
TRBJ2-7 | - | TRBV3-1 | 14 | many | CASSPWDRSYEQYF | TGTGCCAGCAGCCCTTGGGACCGTTCCTACGAGCAGTACTTC
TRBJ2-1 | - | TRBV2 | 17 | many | CASSEALLGAPRNEQFF | TGTGCCAGCAGTGAAGCGCTTCTAGGCGCCCCTAGGAATGAGCAGTTCTTC
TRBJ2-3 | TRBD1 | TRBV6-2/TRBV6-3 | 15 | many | CASSPRTGGLDTQYF | TGTGCCAGCAGTCCTCGGACAGGGGGCTTAGATACGCAGTATTTT
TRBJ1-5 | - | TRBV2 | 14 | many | CASRRGEGNQPQHF | TGTGCCAGCCGCAGGGGCGAGGGCAATCAGCCCCAGCATTTT
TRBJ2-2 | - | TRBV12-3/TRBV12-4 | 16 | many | CASSLSGFANTGELFF | TGTGCCAGCAGTTTATCGGGATTCGCGAACACCGGGGAGCTGTTTTTT
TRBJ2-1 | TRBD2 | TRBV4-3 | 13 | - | CASSHTTSDEQFF | TGCGCCAGCAGCCATACGACTAGCGATGAGCAGTTCTTC
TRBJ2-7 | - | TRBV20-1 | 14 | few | CSVKSAEGHYEQYF | TGCAGTGTCAAGAGTGCCGAAGGACACTACGAGCAGTACTTC
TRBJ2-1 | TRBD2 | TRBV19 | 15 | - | CASAAGGPGGYEQFF | TGTGCCAGCGCGGCGGGAGGGCCGGGGGGATATGAGCAGTTCTTC
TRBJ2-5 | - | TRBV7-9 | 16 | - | CASSARIGMGSETQYF | TGTGCCAGCAGCGCCCGCATCGGGATGGGGTCGGAGACCCAGTACTTC
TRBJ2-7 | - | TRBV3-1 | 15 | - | CASSQPSLGTYEQYF | TGTGCCAGCAGCCAACCGTCATTAGGTACCTACGAGCAGTACTTC
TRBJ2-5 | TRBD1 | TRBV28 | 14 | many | CASSSQDRVGTQYF | TGTGCCAGCAGTTCCCAGGACAGGGTTGGGACCCAGTACTTC
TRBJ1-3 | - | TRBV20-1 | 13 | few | CSARPTTGNTIYF | TGCAGTGCTAGACCGACAACTGGAAACACCATATATTTT
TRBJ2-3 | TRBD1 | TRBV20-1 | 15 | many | CSAHGQGAGTDTQYF | TGCAGTGCGCACGGACAGGGGGCTGGCACAGATACGCAGTATTTT
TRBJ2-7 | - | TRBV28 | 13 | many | CASRKTGLYEQYF | TGTGCCAGCAGGAAGACAGGTCTCTACGAGCAGTACTTC
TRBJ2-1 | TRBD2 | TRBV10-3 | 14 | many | CATRGREIYNEQFF | TGTGCCACCCGGGGGAGGGAAATTTACAATGAGCAGTTCTTC
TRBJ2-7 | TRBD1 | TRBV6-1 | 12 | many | CASGQAGYEQYF | TGTGCCAGCGGACAGGCCGGCTACGAGCAGTACTTC
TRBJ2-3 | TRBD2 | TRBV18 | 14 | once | CASMPSGILDTQYF | TGTGCCAGCATGCCTAGCGGGATTCTTGATACGCAGTATTTT
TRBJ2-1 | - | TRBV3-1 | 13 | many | CASSLLGVHEQFF | TGTGCCAGCAGCCTACTAGGGGTCCATGAGCAGTTCTTC
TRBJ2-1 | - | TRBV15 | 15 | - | CATSRDQYRSGEQFF | TGTGCCACCAGCAGAGATCAGTATCGAAGTGGTGAGCAGTTCTTC
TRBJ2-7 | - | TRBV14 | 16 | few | CASSQGPTRNLYEQYF | TGTGCCAGCAGCCAAGGCCCTACTAGAAACCTCTACGAGCAGTACTTC
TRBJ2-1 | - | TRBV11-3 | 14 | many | CASSLSGHNNEQFF | TGTGCCAGCAGCTTAAGTGGGCACAACAATGAGCAGTTCTTC
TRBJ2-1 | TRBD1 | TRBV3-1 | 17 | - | CASSLPLRQGAYNEQFF | TGTGCCAGCAGCCTTCCCCTCCGACAGGGGGCATACAATGAGCAGTTCTTC
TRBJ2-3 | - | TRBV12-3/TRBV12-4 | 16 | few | CASSLQPGPRVDTQYF | TGTGCCAGCAGTTTACAACCGGGCCCCCGGGTGGATACGCAGTATTTT
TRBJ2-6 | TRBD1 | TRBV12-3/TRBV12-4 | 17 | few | CASSFGTANSGANVLTF | TGTGCCAGCAGTTTCGGGACAGCCAATTCTGGGGCCAACGTCCTGACTTTC
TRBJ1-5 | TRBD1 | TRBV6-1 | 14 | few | CASRPDRESQPQHF | TGTGCCAGCAGACCCGACAGGGAGAGTCAGCCCCAGCATTTT
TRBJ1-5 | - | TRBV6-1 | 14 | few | CASSGLYSNQPQHF | TGTGCCAGCAGCGGGCTGTATAGCAATCAGCCCCAGCATTTT
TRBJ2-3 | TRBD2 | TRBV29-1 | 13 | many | CSVRTSVTDTQYF | TGCAGCGTCAGGACTAGCGTGACAGATACGCAGTATTTT
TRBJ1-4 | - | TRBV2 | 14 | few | CASSEASRLRKLFF | TGTGCCAGCAGTGAAGCCAGCAGGTTGAGAAAACTGTTTTTT
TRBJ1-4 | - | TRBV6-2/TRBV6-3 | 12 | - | CASSYGQSKLFF | TGTGCCAGCAGTTACGGACAGAGCAAACTGTTTTTT
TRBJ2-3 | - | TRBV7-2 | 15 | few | CASSLVRFSTDTQCF | TGTGCCAGCAGCTTAGTACGTTTTAGCACAGATACGCAGTGTTTT
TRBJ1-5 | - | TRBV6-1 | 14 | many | CASSEAGGNQPQHF | TGTGCCAGCAGTGAAGCTGGAGGGAATCAGCCCCAGCATTTT
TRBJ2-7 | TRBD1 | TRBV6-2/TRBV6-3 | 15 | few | CASSRSGQGIYEQYF | TGTGCCAGCAGTCGGTCGGGACAGGGGATCTACGAGCAGTACTTC